Below are 17 T cell receptor beta chains sequenced from a single sample in a study of control samples from healthy donors and cancer patients. The table came from immunoSEQ multiplex PCR; TCRdb's copy has only in-frame clones and leaves some out. The sample records about 130,000 clones, over 80% being singletons. The sequencing sample was made of PBMCs. The receptors were gathered from a man older than 75 with head and neck cancer.

V usage is TRBV11-2 and J usage is TRBJ2-5, with D possibly matching TRBD2 (5 bases). The germline CDR1 and CDR2 sequences are SGHAT and FQNNGV. The ends were cut back, 4 bases at V and 5 bases at J, with 14 bases in the middle. The CDR3 contains 14 residues. The CDR3 protein is CASSSRGVYETQYF. The CDR3, as DNA: TGTGCCAGCAGCTCCCGGGGAGTATATGAGACCCAGTACTTC.

The chain combines TRBV7-6 with TRBJ1-3; D gene uncertain. Germline V lookup: CDR1 SGHVS, CDR2 FNYEAQ. This CDR3 spans 13 amino acids. The ends were cut back, 4 bases at V and 0 bases at J, with 4 bases in the middle. In nucleotides, the CDR3 is TGTGCCAGCAGCTACTTCTCTGGAAACACCATATATTTT. Residues: CASSYFSGNTIYF.

The rearrangement links TRBV7-9 to TRBJ1-1; 8 bases match TRBD1. The V segment lost 0 bases and the J segment 4 bases; nucleotides outside the gene matches: 4. This CDR3 has 15 residues. The germline gives CDR1 SEHNR, CDR2 FQNEAQ (reference sequence). CDR3 protein: CASSLAQGARTEAFF. CDR3 in DNA: TGTGCCAGCAGCTTAGCGCAGGGGGCGCGCACTGAAGCTTTCTTT.

The chain combines TRBV6-5 with TRBJ2-7; TRBD2 aligns across 13 bases. Germline values: CDR1 MNHEY, CDR2 SVGAGI. V gave up 7 bases and J gave up 5 bases; unmatched junction bases: 8. The CDR3 covers 15 residues. CDR3 in amino acids: CASTPGTSGVNEQYF. The CDR3 DNA reads TGTGCCAGCACCCCGGGGACTAGCGGGGTTAACGAGCAGTACTTC.

This rearrangement joins TRBV6-5 to TRBJ1-1; D might be TRBD1 (6 bases). V was shortened by 6 bases and J by 3 bases, with 14 bases between the two germline ends. There are 14 residues in the CDR3. From germline, CDR1 is MNHEY and CDR2 SVGAGI. CDR3 in DNA: TGTGCCAGCAGCGGACAGCTGGGGGACACTGAAGCTTTCTTT. Translated, it gives CASSGQLGDTEAFF.

The chain uses TRBV27 and TRBJ1-6; D is possibly TRBD1 (6 bases). Germline V gene sequence: CDR1 MNHEY, CDR2 SMNVEV (reference sequence). The V gene lost 2 bases and the J gene lost 8 bases, with 10 bases spanning the gap. CDR3 size: 14 residues. CDR3 amino acids: CASSLAGGHSPLHF. The CDR3 nucleotides read TGTGCCAGCAGTTTAGCTGGGGGGCATTCACCCCTCCACTTT.

This sequence joins TRBV30 and TRBJ2-7, with 9 bases identical to TRBD2. The V and J ends lost 4 bases and 6 bases, in that order; junction bases with no gene match: 7. This CDR3 has 13 residues. Germline lookup yields CDR1 GTSNPN and CDR2 SVGIG (reference sequence). The CDR3, as DNA: TGTGCCTGGACCCCGGGACTAGCAAGCGAGCAGTACTTC. It is translated as CAWTPGLASEQYF.

The rearrangement joins TRBV30 to TRBJ2-3, with 7 positions matching TRBD2. CDR1 is GTSNPN, CDR2 SVGIG, per germline (reference sequence). V trimming: 2 bases; J trimming: 1 base; junction bases outside the gene matches: 0. CDR3 size: 13 residues. The CDR3 here is CAWSLAGTDTQYF. CDR3 bases: TGTGCCTGGAGTCTAGCGGGCACAGATACGCAGTATTTT.

This chain links TRBV11-2 with TRBJ2-1; D remains unclear. CDR1 and CDR2 (germline): SGHAT, FQNNGV. The CDR3 consists of 16 residues. The ends were cut back, 5 bases at V and 1 base at J, with 15 bases in the middle. CDR3 region: CASSPTVSSSYNEQFF. CDR3 bases: TGTGCCAGCAGCCCGACCGTGAGCAGTTCCTACAATGAGCAGTTCTTC.

The gene calls are TRBV2 and TRBJ2-5; possibly TRBD1 for D (6 bases). Germline V gene lookup returns CDR1 SNHLY and CDR2 FYNNEI. V was clipped by 4 bases and J by 5 bases, with 8 bases between them. This CDR3 is 12 amino acids long. CDR3 coding DNA: TGTGCCAGCAGTGCTCAGGGGGAGACCCAGTACTTC. Encoded protein: CASSAQGETQYF.

This chain joins TRBV3-1 (or the pseudogene TRBV3-2) and TRBJ2-7; TRBD1 is a possible D gene (5 bases). The V and J ends lost 3 bases and 6 bases respectively, with 9 bases between them. Germline CDR1 and CDR2: LGHDT and YNNKEL (reference sequence). This CDR3 spans 12 amino acids. The CDR3 reads CASSQDQGEQYF. CDR3 in DNA: TGTGCCAGCAGCCAGGACCAGGGCGAGCAGTACTTC.

The chain recombines TRBV10-3 with TRBJ2-1; TRBD2 agrees at 7 bases. Germline CDR1 ENHRY, CDR2 SYGVKD. The trim removed 3 bases at V and 7 bases at J, leaving 9 bases unmatched. The CDR3 spans 15 residues. CDR3 DNA sequence: TGTGCCATCAGTGATTTTGCGGGAGTCACAAATGAGCAGTTCTTC. Its protein is CAISDFAGVTNEQFF.

CDR3 coding DNA: TGTGCCAGCAGCTTCGATCTCATCTGGGACAAACATCAGCCCCAGCATTTT. This sequence encodes CASSFDLIWDKHQPQHF. The V gene is TRBV7-8, the J gene TRBJ1-5; possibly TRBD1 for D (6 bases). Trimming removed 3 bases at V and 5 bases at J, with 20 bases between. There are 17 residues in the CDR3. Germline CDR1 SGHVS, CDR2 FQNEAQ.

The chain recombines TRBV21-1 with TRBJ2-6. TRBV21-1 is a recognized pseudogene. CDR3 size: 16 residues. CDR3 sequence reads: CASSKRQVRGANVLTF. The CDR3, as DNA: TGTGCCAGCAGCAAAAGGCAGGTGAGGGGGGCCAACGTCCTGACTTTC.

The chain employs TRBV6-1 and TRBJ1-3; D uncertain. CDR1 is MNHNS and CDR2 is SASEGT in the germline V gene. The CDR3 sequence is 16 residues long. V was cut by 2 bases and J by 2 bases, with 13 bases left in between. The CDR3 here is CASSEKSGGTGNTIYF. CDR3 bases: TGTGCCAGCAGTGAAAAATCCGGTGGTACTGGAAACACCATATATTTT.

V is TRBV5-4 and J is TRBJ2-7, with 8 bases identical to TRBD1. Trimming cost V 4 bases and J 2 bases; bases outside gene matches: 8. This CDR3 comprises 15 residues. Germline V lookup: CDR1 SGHNT, CDR2 YYREEE (reference sequence). The CDR3 DNA is TGTGCCAGCAGCCCAGGGGGCGGGGAAGCCTACGAGCAGTACTTC. Translated: CASSPGGGEAYEQYF. Supplemented by reference TRBV5-4 and TRBJ2-7, the full variable domain reads ETGVTQSPTHLIKTRGQQVTLRCSSQSGHNTVSWYQQALGQGPQFIFQYYREEENGRGNFPPRFSGLQFPNYSSELNVNALELDDSALYLCASSPGGGEAYEQYFGPGTRLTVT.

A single count supports this clone. The V gene is TRBV15, the J gene TRBJ2-7, with 11 bases fitting TRBD2. Germline CDR1 and CDR2: LNHNV and YYDKDF (reference sequence). This CDR3 contains 16 residues. Unmatched junction bases numbered 4, after V lost 1 base and J lost 2 bases. The CDR3 protein is CATSRGGGLAAYEQYF. DNA for the CDR3: TGTGCCACCAGCAGAGGAGGGGGACTAGCGGCCTACGAGCAGTACTTC.